Given below is one TCR beta chain in context. What it recognizes is unknown. This sample is drawn from a study of T cell responses to AZD1222 COVID-19 vaccine. Trimming removed 3 bases at V and 1 base at J, with 3 bases between. This CDR3 is built from 12 residues. The V gene's germline CDR1 is LGHDT and CDR2 YNNKEL (reference sequence). Method: immunoSEQ multiplex PCR; TCRdb's copy keeps in-frame clones and lacks some. The sample lists some 150,000 clones, around 90% occurring once. Findings of the study overall: White British people made up most donors, females outnumbered males, and clonal diversity was possibly underestimated.

The sample in question was peripheral blood, obtained on day 0 of MenACWY control vaccination. This chain uses TRBV3-1 (or the pseudogene TRBV3-2) with TRBJ2-5, with D hard to call. The clonotype originates from an adult in good health. The CDR3 loop is CASSHLQETQYF. Written as DNA, the CDR3 is TGTGCCAGCAGCCACCTCCAAGAGACCCAGTACTTC.